This TCR beta chain came from a study of T cells expressing NK-cell markers. From the 5' RACE reads, TCRdb lists one entry per CDR3 protein and no DNA. This sample lists some 140,000 distinct CDR3 sequences; its ten largest clones have 30% to 45%. The CDR3 has 12 amino acids. The germline V gene encodes CDR1 SQVTM and CDR2 ANQGSEA. The chain links TRBV29-1 to TRBJ2-7; TCRdb picks TRBD2, but there is no DNA to check that call. The source of this sequence is a woman in her forties or fifties in good health. Input material: blood T cells: a sorted CD56 or NKG2C T cell subset, CD4+ or CD8+ T cells, or bulk PBMC T cells (not recorded which). CDR3 residues: CSAGDVGYEQYF.